This note documents a single T cell receptor beta chain sequence. This sample was included in a study of T cell changes during pregnancy in multiple sclerosis. Germline CDR1 reads SGHVS; CDR2 reads FQNEAQ. V gave up 1 base and J gave up 5 bases; unmatched junction bases: 7. CDR3 size: 16 residues. Clones were read by immunoSEQ multiplex PCR, and TCRdb kept only the in-frame ones, dropping some. The sample has about 76,000 clones; around 90% are singletons. The TCR originated in a female donor in good health, enrolled as a control in a pregnancy study. Here the sequenced sample was peripheral blood, taken after pregnancy. This chain joins TRBV7-8 and TRBJ2-7, with 11 bases matching TRBD2. The chain's CDR3 is CASSLGGSGRGDEQYF. CDR3 coding DNA: TGTGCCAGCAGCTTAGGGGGTAGCGGGAGGGGGGACGAGCAGTACTTC.